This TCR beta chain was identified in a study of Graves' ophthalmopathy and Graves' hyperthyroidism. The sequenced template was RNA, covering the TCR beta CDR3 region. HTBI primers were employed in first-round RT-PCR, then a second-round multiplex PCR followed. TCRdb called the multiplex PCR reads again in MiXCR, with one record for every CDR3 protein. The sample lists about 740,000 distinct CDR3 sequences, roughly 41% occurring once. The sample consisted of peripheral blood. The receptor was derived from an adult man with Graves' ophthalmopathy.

CDR3 region: CASSPGPYPDIETQYF. Here the CDR3 DNA reads TGTGCCAGCAGCCCGGGACCGTACCCGGACATAGAGACCCAGTACTTC. The genes are TRBV11-2 and TRBJ2-5; either TRBD1 or TRBD2 may supply D (5 bases each). V lost 5 bases, J lost 4 bases, and 20 bases lay in between. The CDR3 totals 16 residues. CDR1 and CDR2 (germline): SGHAT, FQNNGV.